This T cell receptor beta chain was recorded in a study of blood T cell repertoires in COVID-19. The sample holds one count of this clone. Per the original data handling: Reference gene primer amplification gave nucleated cell count estimates. Only in-frame clones appear in the TCRdb table, and some are missing; sequencing was by immunoSEQ multiplex PCR. That table supplies the V and J calls and clone size; D and trimming were determined from the DNA. The sample holds over 75,000 clones, 80% to 90% seen once. This CDR3 has 12 residues. Losses at the gene ends were 7 bases for V and 4 bases for J; bases not matched to a gene: 4. Germline CDR1 reads SQVTM; CDR2 reads ANQGSEA.

V and J are TRBV29-1 and TRBJ2-7; 10 bases are shared with TRBD1. The clonotype was recovered from a man aged 45-65 years with COVID-19, enrolled during active disease. Sequencing was done on a sample of peripheral blood. The CDR3 nucleotides read TGCAGCGGGGGGGACAGGGGATACGAGCAGTACTTC. This codes for CSGGDRGYEQYF.